This T cell receptor (beta chain) was retrieved from a study of response to subunit inactivated influenza vaccine. Overall study findings and caveats: Each seasonal influenza vaccination recruits few new T cells, the authors suggested.

V was trimmed by 3 bases and J by 3 bases, leaving 14 bases between them. The CDR3 has 14 amino acids. Germline-derived CDR1 and CDR2 are SQVTM and ANQGSEA. TCRdb used MiXCR to reprocess the RT-PCR reads, holding one entry per CDR3 protein. Among around 580,000 distinct CDR3 sequences listed, 14% were seen once. This clonotype was picked up a small number of times. Its specificity is not known. The chain couples TRBV29-1 to TRBJ1-2; D perhaps matches TRBD1 (6 bases). The sample in question was PBMCs from blood, obtained 11 to 12 days after vaccination. The clonotype was recovered from a middle-aged man who received an inactivated influenza vaccine. CDR3 region: CSVEHRAPYYGYTF. The CDR3 bases are TGCAGCGTTGAGCACAGGGCGCCTTACTATGGCTACACCTTC.